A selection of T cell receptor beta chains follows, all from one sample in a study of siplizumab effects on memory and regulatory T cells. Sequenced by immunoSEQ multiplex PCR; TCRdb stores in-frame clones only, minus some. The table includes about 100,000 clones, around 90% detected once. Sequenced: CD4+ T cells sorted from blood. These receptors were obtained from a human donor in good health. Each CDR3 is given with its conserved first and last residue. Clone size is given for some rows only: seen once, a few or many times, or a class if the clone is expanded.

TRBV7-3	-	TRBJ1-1	CASSLNREGTEAFF
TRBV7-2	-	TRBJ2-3	CASSSEATRVPGTQYF
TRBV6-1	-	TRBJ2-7	CASSEGTLGGYEQYF
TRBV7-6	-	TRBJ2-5	CASSLAGTGKTQYF
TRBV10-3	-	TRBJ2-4	CAISESEFLAKNIQYF
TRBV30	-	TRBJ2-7	CAWSRDRGIFEQYF
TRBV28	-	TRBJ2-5	CASSFQGPQETQYF
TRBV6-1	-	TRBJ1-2	CASTSTDIYGYTF
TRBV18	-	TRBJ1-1	CASSPYRGLTEAFF
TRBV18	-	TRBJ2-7	CASSPGAEAYEQYF
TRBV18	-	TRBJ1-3	CASSPNQDAGNTIYF
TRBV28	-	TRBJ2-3	CASSSATGVGTDTQYF
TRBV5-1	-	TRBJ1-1	CASSLGVGGSGNTEAFF
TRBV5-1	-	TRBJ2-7	CASSSAPGTINYEQYF
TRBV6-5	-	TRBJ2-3	CASSYDHTDTQYF
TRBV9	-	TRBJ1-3	CASSPRGGNTIYF
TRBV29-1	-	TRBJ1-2	CSVEDTGLYGYTF
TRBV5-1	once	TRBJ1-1	CASSLRQGAVEAFF
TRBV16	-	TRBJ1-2	CASSQFGREDYGYTF
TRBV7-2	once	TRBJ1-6	CASSLGSNLPLHF
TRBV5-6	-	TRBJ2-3	CASSSSGFTDTQYF
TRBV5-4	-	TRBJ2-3	CASSSPGLAADTQYF
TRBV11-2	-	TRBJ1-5	CASSLDRDQPQHF
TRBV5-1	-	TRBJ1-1	CASSPQGIQTEAFF
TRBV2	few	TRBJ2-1	CASRGPQVEQFF
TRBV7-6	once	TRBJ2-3	CASSLRGGDTQYF
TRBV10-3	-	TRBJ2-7	CAISELLSGRGYEQYF
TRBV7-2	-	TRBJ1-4	CASSPDREKLFF
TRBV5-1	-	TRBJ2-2	CASSWASGGAPGELFF
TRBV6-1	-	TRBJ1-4	CASSTGQANEKLFF
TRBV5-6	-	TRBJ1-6	CASSVGVWQRSTPLHF
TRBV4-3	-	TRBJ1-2	CASSLRTGGADGYGYTF
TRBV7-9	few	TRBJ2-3	CASSPRGPDTQYF
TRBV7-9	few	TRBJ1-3	CASSLWTELGNTIYF
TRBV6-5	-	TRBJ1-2	CASSYSVTGGYTF
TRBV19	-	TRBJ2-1	CASSTAASGAYNEQFF
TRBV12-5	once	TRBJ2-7	CASGPGTGIYEQYF
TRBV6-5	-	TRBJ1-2	CASSYVGRGGNGYTF
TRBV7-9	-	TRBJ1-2	CASSLESGNYGYTF
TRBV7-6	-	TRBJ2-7	CASSSGQGGYEQYF
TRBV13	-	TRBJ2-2	CASRRTVGELFF
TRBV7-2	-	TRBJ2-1	CASRRPGGPYNEQFF
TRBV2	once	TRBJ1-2	CASSSRNYGYTF
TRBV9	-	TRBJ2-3	CASSPSGGASDTQYF
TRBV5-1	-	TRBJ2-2	CASSSLPSANTGELFF
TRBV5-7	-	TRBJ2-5	CASSLDPSGGAQETQYF
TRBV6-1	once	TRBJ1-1	CASSEAPGREAFF
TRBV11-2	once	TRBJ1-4	CASSFRGTNEKLFF
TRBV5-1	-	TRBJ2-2	CASSPLTGAGTGELFF
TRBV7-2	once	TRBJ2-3	CASSYAVSPRADTQYF
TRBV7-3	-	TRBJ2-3	CASSFGLAGTDTQYF
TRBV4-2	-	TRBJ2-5	CASSQGGGDGETQYF
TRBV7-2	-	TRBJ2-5	CASSPGTGAPAGTQYF
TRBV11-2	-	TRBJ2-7	CASSLGTIYEQYF
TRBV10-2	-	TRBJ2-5	CASSESGVLVETQYF